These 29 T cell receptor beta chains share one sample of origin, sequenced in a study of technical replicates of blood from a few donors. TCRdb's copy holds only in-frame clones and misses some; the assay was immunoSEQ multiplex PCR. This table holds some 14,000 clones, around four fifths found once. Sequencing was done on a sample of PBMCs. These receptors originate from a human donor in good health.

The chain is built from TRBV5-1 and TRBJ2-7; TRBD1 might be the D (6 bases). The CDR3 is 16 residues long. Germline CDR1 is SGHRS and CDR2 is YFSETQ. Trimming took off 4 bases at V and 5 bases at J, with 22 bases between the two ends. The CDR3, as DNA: TGCGCCAGCAGCCTGAACCCGGGACAAAACGGGGACGAGCAGTACTTC. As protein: CASSLNPGQNGDEQYF. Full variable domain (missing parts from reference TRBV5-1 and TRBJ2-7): KAGVTQTPRYLIKTRGQQVTLSCSPISGHRSVSWYQQTPGQGLQFLFEYFSETQRNKGNFPGRFSGRQFSNSRSEMNVSTLELGDSALYLCASSLNPGQNGDEQYFGPGTRLTVT.

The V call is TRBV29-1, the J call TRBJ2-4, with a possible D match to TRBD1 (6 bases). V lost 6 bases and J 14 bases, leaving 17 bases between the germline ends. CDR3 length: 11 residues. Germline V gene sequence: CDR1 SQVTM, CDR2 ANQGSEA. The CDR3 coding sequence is TGCAGCGTCCTAACCGGGACAAAGGAGTACTTC. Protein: CSVLTGTKEYF.

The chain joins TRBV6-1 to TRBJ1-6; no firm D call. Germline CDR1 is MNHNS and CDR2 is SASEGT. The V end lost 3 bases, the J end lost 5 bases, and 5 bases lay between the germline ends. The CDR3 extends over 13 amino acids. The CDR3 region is CASSDLNNSPLHF. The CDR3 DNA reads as TGTGCCAGCAGTGACCTTAATAATTCACCCCTCCACTTT.

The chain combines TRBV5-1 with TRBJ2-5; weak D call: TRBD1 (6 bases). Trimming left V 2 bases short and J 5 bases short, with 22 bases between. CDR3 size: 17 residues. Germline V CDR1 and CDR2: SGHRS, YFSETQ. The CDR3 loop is CASSLVGRDNPQETQYF. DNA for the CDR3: TGCGCCAGCAGCTTAGTCGGACGGGACAACCCGCAGGAGACCCAGTACTTC. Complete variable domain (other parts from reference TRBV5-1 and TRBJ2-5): KAGVTQTPRYLIKTRGQQVTLSCSPISGHRSVSWYQQTPGQGLQFLFEYFSETQRNKGNFPGRFSGRQFSNSRSEMNVSTLELGDSALYLCASSLVGRDNPQETQYFGPGTRLLVL.

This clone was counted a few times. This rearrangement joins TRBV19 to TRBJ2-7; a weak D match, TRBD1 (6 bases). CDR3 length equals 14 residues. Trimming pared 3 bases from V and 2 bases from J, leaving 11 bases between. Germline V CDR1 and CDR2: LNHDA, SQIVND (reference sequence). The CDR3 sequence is CASSIDRNPYEQYF. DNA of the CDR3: TGTGCCAGTAGTATCGACAGGAATCCCTACGAGCAGTACTTC. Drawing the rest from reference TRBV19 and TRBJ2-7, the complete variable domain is DGGITQSPKYLFRKEGQNVTLSCEQNLNHDAMYWYRQDPGQGLRLIYYSQIVNDFQKGDIAEGYSVSREKKESFPLTVTSAQKNPTAFYLCASSIDRNPYEQYFGPGTRLTVT.

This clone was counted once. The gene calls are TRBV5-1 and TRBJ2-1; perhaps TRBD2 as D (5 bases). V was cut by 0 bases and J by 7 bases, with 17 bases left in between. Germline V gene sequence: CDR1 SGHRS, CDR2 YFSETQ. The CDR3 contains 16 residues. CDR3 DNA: TGCGCCAGCAGCTTGGAAGTAGCCCAAAGGAGGAATGAGCAGTTCTTC. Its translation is CASSLEVAQRRNEQFF.

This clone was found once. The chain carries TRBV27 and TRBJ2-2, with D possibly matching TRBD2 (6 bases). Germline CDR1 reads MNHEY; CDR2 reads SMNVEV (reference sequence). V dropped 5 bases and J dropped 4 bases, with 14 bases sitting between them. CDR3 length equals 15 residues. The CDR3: CASSPRLGLTGELFF. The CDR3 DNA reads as TGTGCCAGCAGTCCCAGACTAGGTCTCACCGGGGAGCTGTTTTTT.

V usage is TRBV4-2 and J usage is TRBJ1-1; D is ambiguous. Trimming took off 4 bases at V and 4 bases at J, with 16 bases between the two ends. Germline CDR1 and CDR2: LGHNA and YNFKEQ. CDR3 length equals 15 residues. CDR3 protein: CASSLYAAPSTEAFF. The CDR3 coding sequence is TGTGCCAGCAGCCTCTATGCGGCTCCCTCCACTGAAGCTTTCTTT.

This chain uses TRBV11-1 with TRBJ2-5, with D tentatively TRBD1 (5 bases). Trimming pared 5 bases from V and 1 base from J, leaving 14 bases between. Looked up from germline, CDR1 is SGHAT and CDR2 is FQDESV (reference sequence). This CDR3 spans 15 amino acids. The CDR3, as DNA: TGTGCCAGCAGCCCGCCCGAGACAGCCCAAGAGACCCAGTACTTC. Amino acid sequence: CASSPPETAQETQYF.

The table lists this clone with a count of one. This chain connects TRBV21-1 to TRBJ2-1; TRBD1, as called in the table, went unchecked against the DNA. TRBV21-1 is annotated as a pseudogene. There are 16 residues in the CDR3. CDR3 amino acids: CASSKGGQGTYNEQFF. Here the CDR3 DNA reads TGTGCCAGCAGCAAAGGGGGACAGGGGACCTACAATGAGCAGTTCTTC.

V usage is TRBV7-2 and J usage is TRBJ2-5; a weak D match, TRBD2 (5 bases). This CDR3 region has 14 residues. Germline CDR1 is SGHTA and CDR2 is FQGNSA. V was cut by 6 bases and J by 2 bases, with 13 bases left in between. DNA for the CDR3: TGTGCCAGCAGGGTGGGAGTGGAGCAAGAGACCCAGTACTTC. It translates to CASRVGVEQETQYF.

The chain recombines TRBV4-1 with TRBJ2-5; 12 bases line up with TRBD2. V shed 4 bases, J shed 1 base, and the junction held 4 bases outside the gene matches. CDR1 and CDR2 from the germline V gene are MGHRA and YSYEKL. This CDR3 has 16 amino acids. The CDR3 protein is CASSPLGLAGQETQYF. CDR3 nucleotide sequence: TGCGCCAGCAGCCCACTGGGACTAGCGGGCCAAGAGACCCAGTACTTC.

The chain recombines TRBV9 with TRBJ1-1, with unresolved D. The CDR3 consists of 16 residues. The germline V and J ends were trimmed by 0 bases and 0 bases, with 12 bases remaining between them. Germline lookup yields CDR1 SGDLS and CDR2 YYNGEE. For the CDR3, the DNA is TGTGCCAGCAGCGTAGCTGTTACAAACATGAACACTGAAGCTTTCTTT. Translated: CASSVAVTNMNTEAFF.

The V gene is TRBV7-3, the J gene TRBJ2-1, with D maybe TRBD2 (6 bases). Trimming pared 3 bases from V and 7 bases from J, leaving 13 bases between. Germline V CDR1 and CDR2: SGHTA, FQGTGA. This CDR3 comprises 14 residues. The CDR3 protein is CASSFWASANEQFF. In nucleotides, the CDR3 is TGTGCCAGCAGCTTTTGGGCTAGCGCAAATGAGCAGTTCTTC.

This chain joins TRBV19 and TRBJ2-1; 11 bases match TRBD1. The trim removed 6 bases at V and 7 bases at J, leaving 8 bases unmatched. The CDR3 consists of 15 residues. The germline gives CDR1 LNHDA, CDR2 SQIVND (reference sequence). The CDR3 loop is CASSQDRGLRNEQFF. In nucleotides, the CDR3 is TGTGCCAGTAGCCAGGACAGGGGGCTGAGGAATGAGCAGTTCTTC.

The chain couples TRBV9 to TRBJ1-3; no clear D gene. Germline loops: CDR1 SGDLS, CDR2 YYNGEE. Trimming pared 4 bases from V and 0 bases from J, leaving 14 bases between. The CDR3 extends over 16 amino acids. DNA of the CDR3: TGTGCCAGCAGCCCCCGGACGGGGAGCTCTGGAAACACCATATATTTT. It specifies CASSPRTGSSGNTIYF.

The CDR3 DNA sequence: TGTGCCATCAGGGGACAGGGGGGTACCGGGGAGCTGTTTTTT. This translates into CAIRGQGGTGELFF. The chain recombines TRBV10-3 with TRBJ2-2; TRBD1 agrees at 11 bases. V lost 6 bases to trimming and J lost 5 bases; unmatched junction nucleotides: 2. The CDR3 has 14 residues. CDR1 is ENHRY and CDR2 is SYGVKD in the germline V gene.

The CDR3 nucleotides read TGTGCCAGCAGTTCCCCGGGACGCGGGGTTTACAATGAGCAGTTCTTC. Translation: CASSSPGRGVYNEQFF. The V and J genes are TRBV6-5 and TRBJ2-1; D is possibly TRBD2 (6 bases). Looked up from germline, CDR1 is MNHEY and CDR2 is SVGAGI. Between the trimmed V and J ends, which lost 4 bases and 4 bases, there was a span of 17 bases. This CDR3 region has 16 residues.

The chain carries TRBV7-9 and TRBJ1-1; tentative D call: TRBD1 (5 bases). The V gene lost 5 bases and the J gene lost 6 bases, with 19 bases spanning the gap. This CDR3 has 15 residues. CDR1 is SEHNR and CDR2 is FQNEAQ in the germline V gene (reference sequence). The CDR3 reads CASSARQTVKAEAFF. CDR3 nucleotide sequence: TGTGCCAGCAGCGCAAGGCAGACAGTGAAGGCTGAAGCTTTCTTT.

The CDR3 reads CASSSAGSYNEQFF. The CDR3 DNA sequence: TGCGCCAGCTCGTCGGCAGGCTCCTACAATGAGCAGTTCTTC. This chain links TRBV5-1 with TRBJ2-1; D gene unclear. Germline assignment: CDR1 SGHRS and CDR2 YFSETQ. V was cut by 7 bases and J by 0 bases, with 11 bases left in between. The CDR3 has 14 residues.

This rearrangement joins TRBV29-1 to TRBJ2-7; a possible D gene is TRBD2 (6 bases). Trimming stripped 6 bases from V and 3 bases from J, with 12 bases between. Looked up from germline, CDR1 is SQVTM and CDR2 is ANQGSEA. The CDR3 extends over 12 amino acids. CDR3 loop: CSVGTDYYEQYF. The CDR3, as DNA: TGCAGCGTCGGGACTGACTACTACGAGCAGTACTTC.

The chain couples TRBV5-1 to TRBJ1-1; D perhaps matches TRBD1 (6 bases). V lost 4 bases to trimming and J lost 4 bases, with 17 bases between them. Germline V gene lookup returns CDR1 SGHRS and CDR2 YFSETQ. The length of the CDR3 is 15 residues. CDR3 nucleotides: TGCGCCAGCAGCCAGAATGAGGGGGGGAGCACTGAAGCTTTCTTT. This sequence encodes CASSQNEGGSTEAFF.

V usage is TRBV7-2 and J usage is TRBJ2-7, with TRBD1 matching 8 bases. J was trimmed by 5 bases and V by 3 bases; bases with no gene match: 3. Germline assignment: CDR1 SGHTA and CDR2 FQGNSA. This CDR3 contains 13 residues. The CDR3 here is CASSFQGANEQYF. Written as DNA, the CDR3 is TGTGCCAGCAGCTTCCAGGGGGCGAACGAGCAGTACTTC.

CDR3 in DNA: TGTGCCACCAGAACCGGGGATCAGCCCCAGCATTTT. Translating it yields CATRTGDQPQHF. The rearrangement uses TRBV10-3 and TRBJ1-5; D is uncertain. CDR3 length: 12 residues. CDR1 is ENHRY, CDR2 SYGVKD, per germline. Trimming took off 10 bases at V and 5 bases at J, with 12 bases between the two ends.

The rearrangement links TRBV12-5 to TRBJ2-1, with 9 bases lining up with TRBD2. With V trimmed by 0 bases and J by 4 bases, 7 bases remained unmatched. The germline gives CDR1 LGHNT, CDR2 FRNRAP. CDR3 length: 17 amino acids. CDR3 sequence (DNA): TGTGCTAGTGGTTTGGTGCTCGGGACTAGCAGATACAATGAGCAGTTCTTC. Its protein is CASGLVLGTSRYNEQFF.

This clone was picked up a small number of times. For the CDR3, the DNA is TGTGCCAGCAGCCCTGGATGGGCGGGGACGAACACCGGGGAGCTGTTTTTT. As protein: CASSPGWAGTNTGELFF. The chain recombines TRBV11-3 with TRBJ2-2; weak D call: TRBD2 (6 bases). Trimming cost V 5 bases and J 0 bases, with 16 bases left between them. The CDR3 contains 17 residues. Germline lookup yields CDR1 SGHNT and CDR2 YENEEA. Full variable domain (remainder filled in from reference TRBV11-3 and TRBJ2-2): EAGVVQSPRYKIIEKKQPVAFWCNPISGHNTLYWYLQNLGQGPELLIRYENEEAVDDSQLPKDRFSAERLKGVDSTLKIQPAELGDSAVYLCASSPGWAGTNTGELFFGEGSRLTVL.

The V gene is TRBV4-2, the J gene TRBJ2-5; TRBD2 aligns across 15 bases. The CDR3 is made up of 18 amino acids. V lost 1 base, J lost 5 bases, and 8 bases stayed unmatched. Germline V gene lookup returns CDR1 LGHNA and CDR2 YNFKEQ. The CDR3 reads CASSQAGGLAGGGETQYF. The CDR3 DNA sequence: TGTGCCAGCAGCCAAGCTGGAGGACTAGCGGGAGGGGGGGAGACCCAGTACTTC.

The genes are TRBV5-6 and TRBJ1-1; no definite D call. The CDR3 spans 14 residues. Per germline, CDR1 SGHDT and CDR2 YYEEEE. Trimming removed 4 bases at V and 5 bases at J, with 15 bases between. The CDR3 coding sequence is TGTGCCAGCAGCCCCACCCTCGGGGAAACTGAAGCTTTCTTT. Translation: CASSPTLGETEAFF.

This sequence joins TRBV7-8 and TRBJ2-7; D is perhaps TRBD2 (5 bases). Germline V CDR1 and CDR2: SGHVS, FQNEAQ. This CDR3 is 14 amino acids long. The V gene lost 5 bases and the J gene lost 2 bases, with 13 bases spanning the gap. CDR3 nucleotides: TGTGCCAGCAGCCACGGGGAGATCGCCTACGAGCAGTACTTC. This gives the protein CASSHGEIAYEQYF.